One sample yielded the 8 T cell receptor beta chains listed below, sequenced in a study of blood T cell repertoires in COVID-19. The assay was immunoSEQ multiplex PCR, and TCRdb's table has in-frame clones only and misses some. Seen here are 310,000 or so clones, approximately 91% observed once, and the top ten hold over 9%. Specimen: PBMCs or T cells enriched from blood (not recorded which). These receptors all stem from a woman aged 40 to 50 who had recovered from COVID-19.

This clone has a single count. The chain joins TRBV5-8 to TRBJ2-2; 7 bases align to TRBD1. Unmatched junction bases numbered 2, after V lost 2 bases and J lost 1 base. CDR3 length equals 15 residues. The germline V gene encodes CDR1 SGHTS and CDR2 YDEGEE. For the CDR3, the DNA is TGTGCCAGCAGCTTTAGGGGGCGGAACACCGGGGAGCTGTTTTTT. Translated, it gives CASSFRGRNTGELFF.

V usage is TRBV3-1 (or the pseudogene TRBV3-2) and J usage is TRBJ2-5; D is uncertain. This CDR3 is 12 amino acids long. Trimming took off 1 base at V and 5 bases at J, with 5 bases between the two ends. Germline CDR1 reads LGHDT; CDR2 reads YNNKEL (reference sequence). CDR3 DNA sequence: TGTGCCAGCAGCCAAGTTCCGGAGACCCAGTACTTC. Protein product: CASSQVPETQYF.

V gene TRBV30 combines with J gene TRBJ2-3; tentatively, D is TRBD2 (5 bases). CDR1 GTSNPN and CDR2 SVGIG come from the germline V gene (reference sequence). The CDR3 covers 15 residues. V was pared by 2 bases and J by 2 bases, with 14 bases between. CDR3 region: CAWSPSAAVTDTQYF. CDR3 DNA: TGTGCCTGGAGTCCCTCAGCGGCTGTCACAGATACGCAGTATTTT. Looking up the rest from reference TRBV30 and TRBJ2-3 gives the full variable domain: SQTIHQWPATLVQPVGSPLSLECTVEGTSNPNLYWYRQAAGRGLQLLFYSVGIGQISSEVPQNLSASRPQDRQFILSSKKLLLSDSGFYLCAWSPSAAVTDTQYFGPGTRLTVL.

The V gene is TRBV4-1, the J gene TRBJ2-1; 9 positions agree with TRBD2. The CDR3 covers 17 residues. Germline V CDR1 and CDR2: MGHRA, YSYEKL. V was pared by 0 bases and J by 7 bases, with 10 bases of the junction left unmatched. The CDR3 protein is CASSQDELAGVVNEQFF. CDR3 in DNA: TGCGCCAGCAGCCAAGATGAATTAGCGGGAGTGGTAAATGAGCAGTTCTTC.

The J gene is TRBJ1-1, the V gene TRBV5-6; tentatively, D is TRBD1 (5 bases). CDR1 and CDR2 from the germline V gene are SGHDT and YYEEEE. The CDR3 extends over 13 amino acids. The V gene lost 4 bases and the J gene lost 10 bases, with 17 bases spanning the gap. CDR3 region: CASSTGTVGGAFF. The DNA for the CDR3 is TGTGCCAGCAGCACCGGGACTGTTGGGGGAGCTTTCTTT.

This clone came up a few times. CDR3 nucleotides: TGTGCCAGCTCCGGACTGACCTCTGGAAACACCATATATTTT. Its protein is CASSGLTSGNTIYF. V usage is TRBV27 and J usage is TRBJ1-3, with no clear D. The CDR3 length is 14 residues. Trimming pared 8 bases from V and 0 bases from J, leaving 11 bases between. Per the germline V gene, CDR1 is MNHEY and CDR2 is SMNVEV (reference sequence).

The chain has TRBV7-2 and TRBJ1-5; D unresolved. This CDR3 contains 12 residues. The germline gives CDR1 SGHTA, CDR2 FQGNSA. Trimming left V 3 bases short and J 6 bases short, with 6 bases between. The CDR3 DNA sequence: TGTGCCAGCAGCTTTTCGGGTCAGCCCCAGCATTTT. Amino acid sequence: CASSFSGQPQHF.

The chain is built from TRBV9 and TRBJ1-2; D is unresolved. V was cut by 0 bases and J by 7 bases, with 16 bases left in between. The CDR3 extends over 15 amino acids. Germline V lookup: CDR1 SGDLS, CDR2 YYNGEE. The CDR3 nucleotides are TGTGCCAGCAGCGTAGACCCCCCTAAGCCTCGTGGCTACACCTTC. This sequence encodes CASSVDPPKPRGYTF.